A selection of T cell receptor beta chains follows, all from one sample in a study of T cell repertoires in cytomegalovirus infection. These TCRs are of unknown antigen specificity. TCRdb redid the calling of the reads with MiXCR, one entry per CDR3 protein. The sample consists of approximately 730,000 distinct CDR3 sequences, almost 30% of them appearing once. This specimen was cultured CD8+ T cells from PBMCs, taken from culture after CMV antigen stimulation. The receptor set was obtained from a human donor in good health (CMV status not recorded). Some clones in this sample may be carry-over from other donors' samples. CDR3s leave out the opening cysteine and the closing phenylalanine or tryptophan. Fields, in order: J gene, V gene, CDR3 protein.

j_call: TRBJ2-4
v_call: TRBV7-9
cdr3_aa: ASSQGPGDIQY

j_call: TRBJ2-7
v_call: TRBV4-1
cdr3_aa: ASSQDRGSYEQY

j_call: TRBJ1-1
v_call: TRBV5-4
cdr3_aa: ASMVQGDTEAF

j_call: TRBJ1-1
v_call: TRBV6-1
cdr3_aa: ASSSTGPAQPEAF

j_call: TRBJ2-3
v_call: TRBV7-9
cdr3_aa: ASRTGTGGSTDTQY

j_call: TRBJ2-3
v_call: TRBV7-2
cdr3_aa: ASSLGGYSTDTQY

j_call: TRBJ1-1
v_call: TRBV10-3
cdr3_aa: AISEFPQRGLNTEAF

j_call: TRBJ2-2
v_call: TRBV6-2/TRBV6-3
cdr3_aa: ASRGVLTGELF

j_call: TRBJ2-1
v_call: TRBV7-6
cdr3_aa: ASSLNRPAHSGGQYNEQF

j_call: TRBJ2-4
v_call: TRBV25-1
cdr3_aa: ASSESTRAGGSFSIQY

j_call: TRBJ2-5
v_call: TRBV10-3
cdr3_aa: AISFRTGQETQY

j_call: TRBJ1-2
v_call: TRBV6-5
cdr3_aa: ASSYFQGNGYT

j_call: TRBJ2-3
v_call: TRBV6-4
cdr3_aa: ASSQFAGKSTDTQY

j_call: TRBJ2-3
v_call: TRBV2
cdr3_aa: ASSRQGKDTQY

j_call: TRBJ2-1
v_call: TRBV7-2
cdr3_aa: ASSLEAVQDEQF

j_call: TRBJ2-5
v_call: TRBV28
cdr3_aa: ASTWAGSETQY

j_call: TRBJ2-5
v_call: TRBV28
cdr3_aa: ASSPWTGDGTSYQQTQY

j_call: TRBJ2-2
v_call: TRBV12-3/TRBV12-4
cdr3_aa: AMRGGGGELF

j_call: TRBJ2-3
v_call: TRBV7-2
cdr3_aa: ASSPARGPGTDTQY

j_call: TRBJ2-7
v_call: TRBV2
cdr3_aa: ASISPGYEQY

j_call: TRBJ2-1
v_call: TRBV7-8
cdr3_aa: ASSFYRGAHNEQF

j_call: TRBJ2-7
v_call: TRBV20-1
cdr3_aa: SARDSRGGGRGLYEQY

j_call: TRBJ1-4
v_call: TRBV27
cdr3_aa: ASSSAPATNEKLF

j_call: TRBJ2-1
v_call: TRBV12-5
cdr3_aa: ASGLGSGGANEQF

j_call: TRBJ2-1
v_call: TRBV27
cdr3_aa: ASSLSRVEEQF

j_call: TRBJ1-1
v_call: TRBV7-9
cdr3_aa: ASSLSTGTENEAF